The clone carrying this TCR beta chain was seen only once. The data derive from a study of blood T cell repertoires in COVID-19. Study-level information: PBMCs, B-cell-depleted T cells, or T cells were the source of the cDNA or gDNA that made up the material.

Per the authors' pipeline: Using reference gene primer amplification, nucleated cell counts were estimated. The method was immunoSEQ multiplex PCR; TCRdb's version includes in-frame clones alone and lacks a portion of them. V, J and clone size derive from that table, while D and trimming were established from the DNA sequence. The sample has around 300,000 clones, roughly 88% seen once. V was cut by 6 bases and J by 7 bases, with 13 bases left in between. The V gene's germline CDR1 is SNHLY and CDR2 FYNNEI. This CDR3 has 13 residues. The chain has TRBV2 and TRBJ2-1; maybe TRBD2 (6 bases). This receptor was identified in a man aged 18-30 years with active or convalescent COVID-19. Sequencing was performed on peripheral blood. CDR3 protein: CASRERGGNEQFF. The CDR3 DNA sequence: TGTGCCAGCAGGGAACGTGGAGGGAATGAGCAGTTCTTC.